The source of this T cell receptor (beta chain) is a study of shared clonotypes between healthy human individuals. As defined, naive CD8 cells were CD45RO-negative and positively selected for CCR7, with terminally differentiated effector memory CD45RA+ cells excluded. TCRdb's table, derived via immunoSEQ multiplex PCR, lists solely in-frame clones and lacks some. The sample lists about 1,900,000 clones, 85% to 95% occurring once. CDR3 length equals 17 residues. Trimming at V came to 8 bases and at J to 3 bases, leaving 12 bases not matched to a gene. Germline V gives CDR1 SNHLY, CDR2 FYNNEI. The sequenced material came from naive CD8+ T cells sorted from blood. The chain recombines TRBV2 with TRBJ2-2, with 10 bases that match TRBD2. The origin of this receptor is a man between 18 and 35 years old in good health. CDR3 in DNA: TGTGCCAGCCAACCTGGCCCACTAGCGGGGTACACCGGGGAGCTGTTTTTT. It yields the protein CASQPGPLAGYTGELFF. The whole variable domain, filled in from reference TRBV2 and TRBJ2-2, reads EPEVTQTPSHQVTQMGQEVILRCVPISNHLYFYWYRQILGQKVEFLVSFYNNEISEKSEIFDDQFSVERPDGSNFTLKIRSTKLEDSAMYFCASQPGPLAGYTGELFFGEGSRLTVL.